This entry describes one T cell receptor (beta chain). This sample stems from a study of blood T cell repertoires in COVID-19. Study-level information: COVID-19 samples from acute and convalescent phases originated in the United States, Italy and Spain. T cells, B-cell-depleted T cells, or PBMCs provided the cDNA or gDNA that served as material.

Germline assignment: CDR1 MNHEY and CDR2 SVGAGI. The V and J ends lost 5 bases and 0 bases respectively, with 8 bases between them. The CDR3 totals 14 residues. How the authors handled the data: Amplification from reference gene primers served as the basis for estimated nucleated cell counts. TCRdb keeps only in-frame clones here, not all; method: immunoSEQ multiplex PCR. For V, J and clone size, that table is used; D and trimming come from the DNA. The sample shows roughly 130,000 clones, around 82% of them seen only once. The sequence came from a woman aged 25 to 39 who had recovered from COVID-19. This chain connects TRBV6-5 to TRBJ2-4; the D gene is possibly TRBD2 (5 bases). The sample consisted of peripheral blood. The CDR3 DNA sequence: TGTGCCAGCAGTCGACGGGGAGCCAAAAACATTCAGTACTTC. Its translation is CASSRRGAKNIQYF.